This T cell receptor (beta chain) was sequenced in a study of cytomegalovirus exposure and HLA in healthy donors. Study-wide points: The presence/absence work took it that sequencing depth was about the same across donors. Common viral pathogens seemed to be connected with several of the most significant clusters, according to a later analysis. For cytomegalovirus status, the classifier reportedly gave diagnoses with high specificity and sensitivity.

The primer mix had 60 Vbeta and 13 Jbeta primers. Produced via immunoSEQ multiplex PCR; TCRdb's table is partial and in-frame only. The sample includes about 140,000 clones, over 80% of them seen just once. Regarding this clone: Its antigen is undetermined.

The sequence derives from a man between 35 and 55 years old in good health and CMV-seronegative. Sequencing input: PBMCs.

CDR3: CASSLLGPGRNEQYF. The CDR3 DNA is TGTGCCAGCAGTCTCTTGGGACCAGGGAGGAACGAGCAGTACTTC. The chain is built from TRBV28 and TRBJ2-7; D perhaps matches TRBD2 (6 bases). The V gene's germline CDR1 is MDHEN and CDR2 SYDVKM. This CDR3 comprises 15 residues. With 5 bases removed from V and 5 bases from J, the gap between germline ends came to 19 bases.